The rows below give T cell receptor beta chains drawn from one sample of a study of T-cell memory formation after mild COVID-19. TCRdb itself ran the 5' RACE reads through MiXCR, one entry per CDR3 protein. The sample comprises hundreds of thousands of distinct CDR3 sequences, 15% to 20% of which are singletons, and about a fifth rests with the top ten. Material: PBMCs or a T cell subset sorted from them (not recorded which). The receptors here all came from a man aged 18 to 35 who had mild COVID-19 (a few samples of this study predate the infection). Cell type and time point are not known. The CDR3 runs from the conserved cysteine through the conserved F or W. The D gene is left open where the match is weak. The size of a clone is reported for some rows only, either as once, few or many, or as a class for expanded clones.

size: NA; V: TRBV5-1; D: NA; J: TRBJ1-1; CDR3: CASRDPSVSEAFF; DNA: TGCGCCAGCCGGGACCCGAGTGTCTCTGAAGCTTTCTTT
size: NA; V: TRBV4-3; D: TRBD2; J: TRBJ2-5; CDR3: CASSQGGGRETQYF; DNA: TGCGCCAGCAGCCAAGGCGGGGGGCGGGAGACCCAGTACTTC
size: NA; V: TRBV29-1; D: TRBD1; J: TRBJ1-1; CDR3: CSVRPTGVGGTEAFF; DNA: TGCAGCGTTCGCCCAACAGGGGTAGGTGGGACTGAAGCTTTCTTT
size: many; V: TRBV3-1; D: TRBD1; J: TRBJ2-7; CDR3: CASSPLGTGGVEQYF; DNA: TGTGCCAGCAGCCCGCTCGGGACAGGGGGAGTCGAGCAGTACTTC
size: NA; V: TRBV20-1; D: NA; J: TRBJ2-2; CDR3: CSARDPGGRTGELFF; DNA: TGCAGTGCTAGAGATCCCGGGGGAAGGACCGGGGAGCTGTTTTTT
size: NA; V: TRBV28; D: TRBD1; J: TRBJ1-1; CDR3: CASSQGQGPGTEAFF; DNA: TGTGCCAGCAGTCAGGGACAGGGGCCGGGAACTGAAGCTTTCTTT
size: few; V: TRBV28; D: NA; J: TRBJ1-2; CDR3: CASSIGQGYTF; DNA: TGTGCCAGCAGTATAGGGCAAGGCTACACCTTC
size: once; V: TRBV4-3; D: NA; J: TRBJ2-6; CDR3: CASSQGVDSGANVLTF; DNA: TGCGCCAGCAGCCAAGGGGTAGACTCTGGGGCCAACGTCCTGACTTTC
size: NA; V: TRBV7-2; D: NA; J: TRBJ2-1; CDR3: CASSGPNGDYNEQFF; DNA: TGTGCCAGCAGTGGCCCCAACGGGGACTACAATGAGCAGTTCTTC
size: NA; V: TRBV11-3; D: NA; J: TRBJ2-2; CDR3: CASSLEWGELFF; DNA: TGTGCCAGCAGCTTGGAATGGGGGGAGCTGTTTTTT
size: few; V: TRBV20-1; D: TRBD1; J: TRBJ1-4; CDR3: CSARVRQGAGYEKLFF; DNA: TGCAGTGCTAGAGTACGACAGGGGGCAGGATATGAAAAACTGTTTTTT
size: many; V: TRBV7-2; D: TRBD2; J: TRBJ2-3; CDR3: CASSFGLAQGDTQYF; DNA: TGTGCCAGCAGCTTCGGACTAGCCCAGGGGGATACGCAGTATTTT
size: few; V: TRBV4-1; D: TRBD2; J: TRBJ2-3; CDR3: CASSRPAGVDTDTQYF; DNA: TGCGCCAGCAGCCGGCCAGCGGGGGTGGACACAGATACGCAGTATTTT
size: NA; V: TRBV7-9; D: NA; J: TRBJ2-4; CDR3: CASSLATAAKNIQYF; DNA: TGTGCCAGCAGCTTAGCGACGGCAGCCAAAAACATTCAGTACTTC
size: NA; V: TRBV20-1; D: NA; J: TRBJ2-3; CDR3: CSAIKRALIYTDTQYF; DNA: TGCAGTGCGATCAAAAGGGCTCTGATTTACACAGATACGCAGTATTTT
size: NA; V: TRBV9; D: NA; J: TRBJ2-3; CDR3: CASSVGLEGDTQYF; DNA: TGTGCCAGCAGCGTTGGCCTAGAGGGAGATACGCAGTATTTT
size: few; V: TRBV12-3/TRBV12-4; D: NA; J: TRBJ2-1; CDR3: CASSLGVLVEQFF; DNA: TGTGCCAGCAGTTTGGGGGTTCTGGTTGAGCAGTTCTTC
size: few; V: TRBV15; D: NA; J: TRBJ1-4; CDR3: CATSRDRTWSNEKLFF; DNA: TGTGCCACCAGCAGAGATCGGACGTGGTCTAATGAAAAACTGTTTTTT
size: few; V: TRBV6-1; D: NA; J: TRBJ1-2; CDR3: CASSNQGFNYGYTF; DNA: TGTGCCAGCAGTAACCAGGGGTTCAACTATGGCTACACCTTC
size: many; V: TRBV7-3; D: NA; J: TRBJ2-6; CDR3: CASSSGPGANVLTF; DNA: TGTGCCAGCAGCTCAGGGCCCGGGGCCAACGTCCTGACTTTC
size: many; V: TRBV5-4; D: TRBD2; J: TRBJ2-3; CDR3: CASSSTTSGAYTQYF; DNA: TGTGCCAGCAGCTCGACGACTAGCGGGGCATATACGCAGTATTTT
size: NA; V: TRBV19; D: NA; J: TRBJ1-5; CDR3: CASTSRRYSNQPQHF; DNA: TGTGCCAGTACCTCCAGACGGTATAGCAATCAGCCCCAGCATTTT
size: few; V: TRBV10-3; D: NA; J: TRBJ1-2; CDR3: CAISEGQDLIYGYTF; DNA: TGTGCCATCAGTGAGGGGCAGGATCTTATCTATGGCTACACCTTC
size: NA; V: TRBV18; D: NA; J: TRBJ1-1; CDR3: CASSQSGRGTEAFF; DNA: TGTGCCAGCTCGCAATCGGGCAGGGGCACTGAAGCTTTCTTT
size: few; V: TRBV6-5; D: NA; J: TRBJ1-2; CDR3: CASSSERANYGYTF; DNA: TGTGCCAGCAGTTCTGAGCGGGCTAACTATGGCTACACCTTC
size: few; V: TRBV7-3; D: TRBD2; J: TRBJ2-3; CDR3: CASSLSLAGTNTQYF; DNA: TGTGCCAGCAGCTTATCACTAGCGGGGACGAATACGCAGTATTTT
size: few; V: TRBV4-2; D: TRBD1; J: TRBJ1-2; CDR3: CASSQDRGTGSFYGYTF; DNA: TGTGCCAGCAGCCAAGATAGGGGGACAGGATCTTTCTATGGCTACACCTTC
size: few; V: TRBV7-9; D: TRBD2; J: TRBJ2-5; CDR3: CASSSGTRDQETQYF; DNA: TGTGCCAGCAGCTCCGGGACTAGAGACCAAGAGACCCAGTACTTC
size: few; V: TRBV29-1; D: TRBD2; J: TRBJ2-5; CDR3: CSVTPGWGGQETQYF; DNA: TGCAGCGTAACGCCGGGTTGGGGAGGGCAAGAGACCCAGTACTTC
size: NA; V: TRBV5-1; D: NA; J: TRBJ1-5; CDR3: CASSLGDINQPQHF; DNA: TGCGCCAGCAGCTTGGGAGACATCAATCAGCCCCAGCATTTT
size: few; V: TRBV7-7; D: NA; J: TRBJ2-5; CDR3: CASSVGGTGLQETQYF; DNA: TGTGCCAGCAGCGTCGGGGGAACAGGGCTCCAAGAGACCCAGTACTTC
size: few; V: TRBV5-1; D: NA; J: TRBJ2-6; CDR3: CASSLDGGLGANVLTF; DNA: TGCGCCAGCAGCTTGGATGGAGGTCTCGGGGCCAACGTCCTGACTTTC
size: NA; V: TRBV4-1; D: TRBD2; J: TRBJ2-3; CDR3: CASSPGTTYTDTQYF; DNA: TGCGCCAGCAGCCCAGGGACTACATACACAGATACGCAGTATTTT
size: few; V: TRBV10-3; D: NA; J: TRBJ1-5; CDR3: CAISGGTNQPQHF; DNA: TGTGCCATCAGTGGGGGGACGAATCAGCCCCAGCATTTT
size: NA; V: TRBV6-6; D: NA; J: TRBJ1-4; CDR3: CASSARGLINEKLFF; DNA: TGTGCCAGCAGTGCCAGGGGACTTATTAATGAAAAACTGTTTTTT
size: NA; V: TRBV25-1; D: TRBD1; J: TRBJ1-2; CDR3: CASSEYGGQGHGYTF; DNA: TGTGCCAGCAGTGAATATGGGGGACAGGGCCATGGCTACACCTTC
size: few; V: TRBV29-1; D: NA; J: TRBJ2-1; CDR3: CSVIMVGPEQFF; DNA: TGCAGCGTGATAATGGTGGGGCCTGAGCAGTTCTTC